The 5 T cell receptor beta chains presented below share a single source sample, sequenced in a study of regulatory T cells in long-lasting Graves disease. In building TCR beta libraries, iRepertoire HTBI primers were used together with Arm-PCR of CDR3 regions. MiXCR, applied by TCRdb to the multiplex PCR reads, yields one record per CDR3 protein. The sample contains hundreds of thousands of distinct CDR3 sequences, 20% of which appear only once. As for time point: persistent/refractory GD, antithyroid drugs over 5 years with positive TRAb. Scientists built the TCR library using RNA that was extracted from PBMCs. The sample here was peripheral blood mononuclear cells (PBMCs), taken when the disease was refractory, from a patient treated with antithyroid drugs. The source of these receptors is a female donor with Graves disease.

This clonotype came up many times. The J gene is TRBJ1-1, the V gene TRBV11-2; D uncertain. Trimming left V 10 bases short and J 0 bases short, with 9 bases between. This CDR3 is built from 12 residues. The germline V gene encodes CDR1 SGHAT and CDR2 FQNNGV. In DNA form, the CDR3 reads TGTGCCACCAGGAAAATGAACACTGAAGCTTTCTTT. Encoded protein: CATRKMNTEAFF.

There are a few counts of this clonotype. V gene TRBV5-1 combines with J gene TRBJ2-2; the D gene is possibly TRBD2 (6 bases). V was pared by 5 bases and J by 2 bases, with 13 bases between. The V gene's germline CDR1 is SGHRS and CDR2 YFSETQ. This CDR3 has 15 amino acids. CDR3 in DNA: TGCGCCAGCAGAGAAGGGACTGTTAACACCGGGGAGCTGTTTTTT. It translates to CASREGTVNTGELFF.

This clonotype was picked up many times. V and J are TRBV7-3 and TRBJ2-7; D uncertain. CDR3 length: 15 amino acids. Trimming pared 4 bases from V and 2 bases from J, leaving 15 bases between. Germline V gene lookup returns CDR1 SGHTA and CDR2 FQGTGA. CDR3 DNA: TGTGCCAGCAGCTCCCTCCAGGCTATAACCTACGAGCAGTACTTC. Translated, it gives CASSSLQAITYEQYF.

The rearrangement joins TRBV30 to TRBJ2-7, with D possibly matching TRBD1 (6 bases). The CDR3 sequence is 13 residues long. The V gene's germline CDR1 is GTSNPN and CDR2 SVGIG (reference sequence). The V end was cut by 3 bases, the J end by 0 bases, with 9 bases between. CDR3 protein: CAWRTGSSYEQYF. In DNA form, the CDR3 reads TGTGCCTGGAGAACAGGGAGCTCCTACGAGCAGTACTTC.

V gene TRBV29-1 combines with J gene TRBJ2-1, with TRBD2 matching over 9 bases. The CDR3 is 14 amino acids. J was trimmed by 9 bases and V by 8 bases; bases with no gene match: 14. The germline CDR1 and CDR2 sequences are SQVTM and ANQGSEA. Here the CDR3 reads CSSRQAGGPGEQFF. In nucleotides, the CDR3 is TGCAGCTCCCGGCAGGCGGGAGGGCCTGGTGAGCAGTTCTTC.